What follows describes a single TCR beta chain. Its antigen is currently unknown. The CDR3 contains 14 residues. V was clipped by 2 bases and J by 2 bases, with 7 bases between them. CDR1 and CDR2 from the germline V gene are MNHEY and SMNVEV (reference sequence). Each of the donors was a healthy bone marrow donor. Though probably carrying unrecorded immune exposures, donors were nominally healthy at sampling. The PCR ran on 60 Vbeta and 13 Jbeta primers. Method: immunoSEQ multiplex PCR; TCRdb's copy keeps in-frame clones and lacks some. The sample includes some 170,000 clones, around four fifths of them seen just once. These data belong to a study of cytomegalovirus exposure and HLA in healthy donors. The study, taken as a whole, reports: Previous analysis showed most TCR beta V segments were productive about 87% or about 30% of the time. A highly shared variant cluster was judged a likely technical artifact.

The clonotype originates from a man aged 18 to 29 in good health and CMV-seropositive. The gene calls are TRBV27 and TRBJ2-1, with D uncertain. The specimen was PBMCs. Here the CDR3 reads CASSLTVTYNEQFF. CDR3 coding DNA: TGTGCCAGCAGTTTAACAGTCACCTACAATGAGCAGTTCTTC.